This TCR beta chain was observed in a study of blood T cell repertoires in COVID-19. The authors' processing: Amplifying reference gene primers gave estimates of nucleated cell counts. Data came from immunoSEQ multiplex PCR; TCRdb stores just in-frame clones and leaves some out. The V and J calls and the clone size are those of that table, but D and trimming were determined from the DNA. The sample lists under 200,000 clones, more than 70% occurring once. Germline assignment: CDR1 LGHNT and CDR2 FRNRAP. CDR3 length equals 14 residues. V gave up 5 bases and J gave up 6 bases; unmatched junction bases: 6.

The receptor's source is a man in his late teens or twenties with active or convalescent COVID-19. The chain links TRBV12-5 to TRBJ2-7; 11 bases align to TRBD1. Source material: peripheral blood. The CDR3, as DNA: TGTGCTAGTGGTAAGAGCGGGACAGGGGGCGAGCAGTACTTC. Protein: CASGKSGTGGEQYF.